The 19 T cell receptor beta chains in this list originate from one sample, sequenced in a study of beta chain features in type 1 diabetes. Study-level results: In every one of the four CD4+ subsets, TCRB CDR3s were moderately but significantly shorter in Type 1 diabetes patients.

Every bit of the isolated RNA underwent reverse transcription, so sequencing read expressed TCRB transcripts. Here immunoSEQ multiplex PCR was the method, and the copy in TCRdb shows in-frame clones only, minus some. The profile shows around 600,000 clones, around 12% of them singletons. Antigens of these TCRs are unknown. Material for sequencing was naive CD4+ T cells from blood. The receptors shown here come from a man between 25 and 39 years old with type 1 diabetes.

The J gene is TRBJ2-5, the V gene TRBV6-6; 9 bases fit TRBD1. Germline lookup yields CDR1 MNHNY and CDR2 SVGAGI (reference sequence). There are 15 residues in the CDR3. With 5 bases clipped from V and 5 bases from J, the junction kept 9 bases outside the gene matches. The CDR3 DNA reads TGTGCCAGCAGTCCCACAGGGGGCGCGTATGAGACCCAGTACTTC. It encodes CASSPTGGAYETQYF.

This clone was seen many times. The chain joins TRBV21-1 to TRBJ1-1. TRBV21-1 is an annotated pseudogene. This CDR3 has 11 residues. Here the CDR3 reads CASSMTNGAFF. For the CDR3, the DNA is TGTGCCAGCAGCATGACGAACGGAGCTTTCTTT.

The genes are TRBV28 and TRBJ1-4, with no clear D. Looked up from germline, CDR1 is MDHEN and CDR2 is SYDVKM. V was cut by 8 bases and J by 8 bases, with 12 bases left in between. The CDR3 has 12 residues. The CDR3: CASRTTREKLFF. CDR3 nucleotide sequence: TGTGCCAGCCGAACGACCAGGGAAAAACTGTTTTTT.

This chain links TRBV28 with TRBJ1-6; 7 bases map to TRBD1. In germline, CDR1 is MDHEN, CDR2 SYDVKM. The trim removed 5 bases at V and 4 bases at J, leaving 8 bases unmatched. The CDR3 has 16 residues. The CDR3 DNA sequence: TGTGCCAGCAGTCCCGTCCGGGACAGATATAATTCACCCCTCCACTTT. It specifies CASSPVRDRYNSPLHF.

This clone was detected only a few times. This chain joins TRBV25-1 and TRBJ1-4; D unclear. Germline lookup yields CDR1 MGHDK and CDR2 SYGVNS. Trimming stripped 6 bases from V and 0 bases from J, with 8 bases between. This CDR3 contains 14 residues. The CDR3 protein is CASRHSATNEKLFF. The CDR3 coding sequence is TGTGCCAGCAGGCACAGTGCAACTAATGAAAAACTGTTTTTT.

This chain connects TRBV6-1 to TRBJ2-3; D is perhaps TRBD2 (6 bases). This CDR3 is built from 17 residues. Looked up from germline, CDR1 is MNHNS and CDR2 is SASEGT. V lost 0 bases, J lost 0 bases, and 13 bases lay in between. CDR3 nucleotide sequence: TGTGCCAGCAGTGAAGCGCCAGGAGGGCTAAGCACAGATACGCAGTATTTT. Translated: CASSEAPGGLSTDTQYF.

This clone showed up just a few times. This sequence joins TRBV7-8 and TRBJ2-1; D remains ambiguous. From germline, CDR1 is SGHVS and CDR2 FQNEAQ. V was cut by 0 bases and J by 6 bases, with 9 bases left in between. CDR3 size: 14 residues. CDR3 in amino acids: CASSLAIWVNEQFF. Written as DNA, the CDR3 is TGTGCCAGCAGCTTAGCCATATGGGTCAATGAGCAGTTCTTC.

The table lists this clone with a few counts. The V gene is TRBV2, the J gene TRBJ2-7, with 10 bases aligning to TRBD2. CDR1 SNHLY and CDR2 FYNNEI come from the germline V gene. The CDR3 is 14 amino acids. The V segment lost 0 bases and the J segment 7 bases; nucleotides outside the gene matches: 3. The CDR3 here is CASSEAELAGEQYF. The CDR3 bases are TGTGCCAGCAGTGAAGCGGAACTAGCGGGGGAGCAGTACTTC.

The rearrangement joins TRBV19 to TRBJ2-1; a possible D gene is TRBD2 (5 bases). Germline V CDR1 and CDR2: LNHDA, SQIVND (reference sequence). The CDR3 runs 15 residues. V shed 2 bases and J shed 0 bases, with 8 bases lying between them. The CDR3 spells CASSIKADSYNEQFF. The CDR3 nucleotides read TGTGCCAGTAGTATAAAAGCGGACTCCTACAATGAGCAGTTCTTC.

The V and J genes are TRBV14 and TRBJ1-2, with 9 bases identical to TRBD1. Germline V gene lookup returns CDR1 SGHDN and CDR2 FVKESK. CDR3 size: 17 residues. V gave up 0 bases and J gave up 7 bases; unmatched junction bases: 12. The CDR3 spells CASSQERSTGGIRGYTF. The CDR3 DNA sequence: TGTGCCAGCAGCCAAGAAAGATCGACAGGGGGTATTCGTGGCTACACCTTC. The full variable domain, completed using reference TRBV14 and TRBJ1-2, is EAGVTQFPSHSVIEKGQTVTLRCDPISGHDNLYWYRRVMGKEIKFLLHFVKESKQDESGMPNNRFLAERTGGTYSTLKVQPAELEDSGVYFCASSQERSTGGIRGYTFGSGTRLTVV.

This clone turned up a few times. The chain carries TRBV27 and TRBJ1-1, with D possibly TRBD1 on 5 matching bases. CDR1 and CDR2 (germline): MNHEY, SMNVEV (reference sequence). The length of the CDR3 is 15 residues. Trimming left V 2 bases short and J 11 bases short, with 21 bases between. The CDR3 coding sequence is TGTGCCAGCAGTTTAAGGGGCGGAGGAGGGCATAGGGCTTTCTTT. It yields the protein CASSLRGGGGHRAFF.

This clone has just a few counts. J is TRBJ1-2 and V is TRBV29-1; D gene uncertain. CDR1 is SQVTM, CDR2 ANQGSEA, per germline. Deletions cut 6 bases from V and 4 bases from J, with 18 bases between. The CDR3 has 14 amino acids. CDR3 DNA: TGCAGCGTCCTTCTGGAGGGCCCCCCCTATGGCTACACCTTC. It codes for CSVLLEGPPYGYTF.

This clone was seen a few times. This CDR3 is also generated by other DNA sequences in the sample. The chain has TRBV29-1 and TRBJ2-3; tentatively, D is TRBD2 (5 bases). Trimming took off 3 bases at V and 1 base at J, with 5 bases between the two ends. CDR3 length: 12 residues. Germline V lookup: CDR1 SQVTM, CDR2 ANQGSEA. As DNA, the CDR3 is TGCAGCGTTGACGGGGGCACAGATACGCAGTATTTT. Its protein product is CSVDGGTDTQYF.

In regard to this clone: The sample carries other DNA sequences with the same CDR3. The chain combines TRBV29-1 with TRBJ2-2; a possible D gene is TRBD1 (6 bases). CDR1 and CDR2 from the germline V gene are SQVTM and ANQGSEA. This CDR3 is 14 amino acids long. Trimming removed 2 bases from V and 0 bases from J, with 7 bases in between. DNA of the CDR3: TGCAGCGTTGAAAGACAGGCGAACACCGGGGAGCTGTTTTTT. The encoded protein is CSVERQANTGELFF.

Points on this clone: Other DNA sequences within the sample encode an identical CDR3. V is TRBV29-1 and J is TRBJ1-2, with D unresolved. The CDR3 totals 11 residues. Germline CDR1 reads SQVTM; CDR2 reads ANQGSEA. Trimming took off 3 bases at V and 4 bases at J, with 6 bases between the two ends. This chain's CDR3 is CSVDRFYGYTF. The CDR3, as DNA: TGCAGCGTTGACAGATTCTATGGCTACACCTTC.

The chain joins TRBV7-9 to TRBJ2-7; either TRBD1 or TRBD2 may supply D (5 bases each). The V gene lost 0 bases and the J gene lost 0 bases, with 18 bases spanning the gap. This CDR3 region has 18 residues. The germline CDR1 and CDR2 sequences are SEHNR and FQNEAQ (reference sequence). CDR3 amino acids: CASSLASLRGPYSYEQYF. In DNA form, the CDR3 reads TGTGCCAGCAGCTTAGCGTCGTTGAGGGGCCCCTACTCCTACGAGCAGTACTTC.

This clone was detected a few times. The chain couples TRBV9 to TRBJ1-5, with 8 positions matching TRBD1. The trim removed 1 base at V and 6 bases at J, leaving 3 bases unmatched. Germline V gene lookup returns CDR1 SGDLS and CDR2 YYNGEE. This CDR3 is 14 amino acids long. CDR3 residues: CASSVPGGVQPQHF. CDR3 DNA sequence: TGTGCCAGCAGCGTACCAGGGGGCGTTCAGCCCCAGCATTTT.

This chain uses TRBV19 with TRBJ2-5; D assignment may be TRBD1 or TRBD2 (5 bases each). Germline CDR1 LNHDA, CDR2 SQIVND (reference sequence). Trimming stripped 3 bases from V and 2 bases from J, with 13 bases between. The CDR3 runs 15 residues. CDR3 region: CASSITGGRQETQYF. For the CDR3, the DNA is TGTGCCAGTAGTATCACAGGAGGACGGCAAGAGACCCAGTACTTC.

V and J are TRBV25-1 and TRBJ2-7; a weak D match, TRBD1 (7 bases). The CDR3 totals 14 residues. CDR1 and CDR2 from the germline V gene are MGHDK and SYGVNS. The germline V and J ends were trimmed by 3 bases and 1 base, with 10 bases remaining between them. The DNA of the CDR3 is TGTGCCAGCAGTGAGGGGGGACAGTCCTACGAGCAGTACTTC. Protein product: CASSEGGQSYEQYF.